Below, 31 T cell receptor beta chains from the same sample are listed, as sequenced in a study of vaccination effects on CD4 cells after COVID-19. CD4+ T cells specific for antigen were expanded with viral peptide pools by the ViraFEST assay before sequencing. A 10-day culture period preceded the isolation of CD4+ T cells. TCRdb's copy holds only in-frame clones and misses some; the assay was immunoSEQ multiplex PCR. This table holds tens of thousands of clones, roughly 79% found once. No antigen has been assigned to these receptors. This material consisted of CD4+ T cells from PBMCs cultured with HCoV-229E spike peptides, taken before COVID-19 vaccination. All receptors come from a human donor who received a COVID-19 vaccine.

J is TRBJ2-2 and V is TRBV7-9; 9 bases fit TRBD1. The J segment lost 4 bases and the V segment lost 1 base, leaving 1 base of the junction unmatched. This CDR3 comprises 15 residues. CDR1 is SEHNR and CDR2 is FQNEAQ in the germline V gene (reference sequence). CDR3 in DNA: TGTGCCAGCAGCTTAGGGGACAGGGCCACCGGGGAGCTGTTTTTT. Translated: CASSLGDRATGELFF. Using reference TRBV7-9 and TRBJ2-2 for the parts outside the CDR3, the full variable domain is DTGVSQNPRHKITKRGQNVTFRCDPISEHNRLYWYRQTLGQGPEFLTYFQNEAQLEKSRLLSDRFSAERPKGSFSTLEIQRTEQGDSAMYLCASSLGDRATGELFFGEGSRLTVL.

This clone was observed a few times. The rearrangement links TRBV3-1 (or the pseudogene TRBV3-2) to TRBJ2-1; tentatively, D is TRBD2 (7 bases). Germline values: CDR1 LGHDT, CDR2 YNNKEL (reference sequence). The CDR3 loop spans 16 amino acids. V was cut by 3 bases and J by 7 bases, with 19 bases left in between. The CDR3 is CASSQMFEGGINEQFF. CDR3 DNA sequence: TGTGCCAGCAGCCAGATGTTCGAGGGGGGGATAAATGAGCAGTTCTTC.

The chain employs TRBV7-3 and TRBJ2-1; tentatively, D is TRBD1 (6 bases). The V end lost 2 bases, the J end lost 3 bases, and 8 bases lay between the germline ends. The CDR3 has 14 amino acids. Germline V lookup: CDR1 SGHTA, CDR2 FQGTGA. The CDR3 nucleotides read TGTGCCAGCAGCTTAGACAGGTTCTACAATGAGCAGTTCTTC. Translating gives CASSLDRFYNEQFF.

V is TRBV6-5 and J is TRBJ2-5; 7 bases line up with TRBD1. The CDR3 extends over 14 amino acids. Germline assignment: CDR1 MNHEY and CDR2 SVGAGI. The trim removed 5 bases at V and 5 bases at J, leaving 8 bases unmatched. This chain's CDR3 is CASSNDRAQETQYF. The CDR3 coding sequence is TGTGCCAGCAGTAACGACAGGGCCCAGGAGACCCAGTACTTC.

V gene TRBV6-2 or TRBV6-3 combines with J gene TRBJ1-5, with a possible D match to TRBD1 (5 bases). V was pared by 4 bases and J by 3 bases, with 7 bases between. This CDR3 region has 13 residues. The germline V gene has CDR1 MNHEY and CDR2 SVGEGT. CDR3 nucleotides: TGTGCCAGCAGTTTCGGGACCAATCAGCCCCAGCATTTT. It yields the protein CASSFGTNQPQHF.

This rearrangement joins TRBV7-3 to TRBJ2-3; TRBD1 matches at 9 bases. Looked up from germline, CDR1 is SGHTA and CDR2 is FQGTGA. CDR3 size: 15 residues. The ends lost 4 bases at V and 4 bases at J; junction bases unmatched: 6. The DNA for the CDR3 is TGTGCCAGCAGCTCGGACAGGGGCACGGCAGATACGCAGTATTTT. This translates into CASSSDRGTADTQYF.

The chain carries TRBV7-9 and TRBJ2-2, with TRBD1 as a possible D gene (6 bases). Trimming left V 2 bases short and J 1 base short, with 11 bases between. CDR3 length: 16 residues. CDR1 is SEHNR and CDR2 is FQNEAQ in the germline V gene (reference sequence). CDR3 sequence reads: CASSLFLGQNTGELFF. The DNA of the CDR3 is TGTGCCAGCAGCTTATTCCTGGGACAGAACACCGGGGAGCTGTTTTTT.

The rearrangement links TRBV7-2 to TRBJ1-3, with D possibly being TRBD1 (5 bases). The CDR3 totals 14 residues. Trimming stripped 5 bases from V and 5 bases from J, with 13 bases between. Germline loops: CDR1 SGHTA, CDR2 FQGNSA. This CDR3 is CASSAGGGRNTIYF. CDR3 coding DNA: TGTGCCAGCAGCGCCGGGGGAGGTAGAAACACCATATATTTT.

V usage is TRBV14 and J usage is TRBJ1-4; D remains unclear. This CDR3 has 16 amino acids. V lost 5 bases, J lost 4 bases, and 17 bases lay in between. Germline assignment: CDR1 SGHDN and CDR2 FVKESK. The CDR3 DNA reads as TGTGCCAGCAGCTACAAGCAGTCACAGTTTAATGAAAAACTGTTTTTT. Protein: CASSYKQSQFNEKLFF.

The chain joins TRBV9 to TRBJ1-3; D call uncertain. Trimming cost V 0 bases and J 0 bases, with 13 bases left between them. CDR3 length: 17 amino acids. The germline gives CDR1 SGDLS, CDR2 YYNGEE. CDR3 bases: TGTGCCAGCAGCGTAGATGAAGGATCTAACTCTGGAAACACCATATATTTT. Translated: CASSVDEGSNSGNTIYF.

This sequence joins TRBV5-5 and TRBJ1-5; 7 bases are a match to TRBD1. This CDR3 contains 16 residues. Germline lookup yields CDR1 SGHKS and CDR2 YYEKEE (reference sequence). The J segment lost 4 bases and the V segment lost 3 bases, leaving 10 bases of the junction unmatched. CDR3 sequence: CASSSQVTGPNQPQHF. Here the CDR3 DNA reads TGTGCCAGCAGCTCCCAGGTGACAGGGCCTAATCAGCCCCAGCATTTT.

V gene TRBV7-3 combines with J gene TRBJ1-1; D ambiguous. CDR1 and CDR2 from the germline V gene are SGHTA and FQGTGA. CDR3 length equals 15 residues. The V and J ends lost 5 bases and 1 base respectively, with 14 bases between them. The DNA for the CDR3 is TGTGCCAGCAGCCTCAGTCGGGTCACGAACACTGAAGCTTTCTTT. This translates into CASSLSRVTNTEAFF.

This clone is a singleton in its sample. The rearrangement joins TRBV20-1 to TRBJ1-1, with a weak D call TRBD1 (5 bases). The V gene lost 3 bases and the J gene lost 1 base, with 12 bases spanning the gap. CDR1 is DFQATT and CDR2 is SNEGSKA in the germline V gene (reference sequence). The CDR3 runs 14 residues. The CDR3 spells CSASRGHKNTEAFF. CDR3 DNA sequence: TGCAGTGCTAGTAGGGGTCACAAGAACACTGAAGCTTTCTTT.

The CDR3 bases are TGTGCCAGCAGCCAAGAAGGGAACACTGAAGCTTTCTTT. It codes for CASSQEGNTEAFF. This chain connects TRBV3-1 (or the pseudogene TRBV3-2) to TRBJ1-1; no definite D call. V lost 0 bases, J lost 1 base, and 3 bases lay in between. In germline, CDR1 is LGHDT, CDR2 YNNKEL (reference sequence). The CDR3 contains 13 residues.

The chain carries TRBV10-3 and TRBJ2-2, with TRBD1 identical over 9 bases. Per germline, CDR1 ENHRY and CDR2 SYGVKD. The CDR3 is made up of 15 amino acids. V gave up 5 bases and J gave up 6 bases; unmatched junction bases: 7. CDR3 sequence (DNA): TGTGCCATCAGTCCGGGACAGGGTTTATCCGGGGAGCTGTTTTTT. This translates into CAISPGQGLSGELFF.

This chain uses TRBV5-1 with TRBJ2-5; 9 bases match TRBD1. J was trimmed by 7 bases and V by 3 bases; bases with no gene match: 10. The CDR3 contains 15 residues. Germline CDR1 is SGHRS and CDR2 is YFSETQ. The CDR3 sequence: CASSSPGTGTGTQYF. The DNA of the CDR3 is TGCGCCAGCAGCTCCCCCGGGACAGGGACAGGGACCCAGTACTTC.

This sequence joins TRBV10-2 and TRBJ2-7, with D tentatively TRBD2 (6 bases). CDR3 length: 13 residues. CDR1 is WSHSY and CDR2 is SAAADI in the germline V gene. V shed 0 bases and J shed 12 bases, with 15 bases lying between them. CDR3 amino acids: CASSESGGRAGYV. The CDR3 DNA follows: TGCGCCAGCAGTGAGTCCGGCGGCCGAGCGGGGTACGTC.

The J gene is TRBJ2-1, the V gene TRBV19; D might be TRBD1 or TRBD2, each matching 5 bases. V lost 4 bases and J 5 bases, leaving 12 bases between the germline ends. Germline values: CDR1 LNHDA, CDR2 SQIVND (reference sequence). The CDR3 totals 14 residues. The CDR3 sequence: CASSTGTVNNEQFF. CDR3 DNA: TGTGCCAGTAGTACCGGGACGGTAAACAATGAGCAGTTCTTC.

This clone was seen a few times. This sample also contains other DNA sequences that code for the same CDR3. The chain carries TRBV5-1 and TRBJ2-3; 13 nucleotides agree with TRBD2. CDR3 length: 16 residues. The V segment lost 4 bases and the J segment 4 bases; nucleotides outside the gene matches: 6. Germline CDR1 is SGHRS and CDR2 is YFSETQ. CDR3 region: CASSRTSGGGADTQYF. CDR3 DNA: TGCGCCAGCAGCAGAACTAGCGGGGGGGGCGCAGATACGCAGTATTTT. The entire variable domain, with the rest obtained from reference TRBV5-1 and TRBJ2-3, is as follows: KAGVTQTPRYLIKTRGQQVTLSCSPISGHRSVSWYQQTPGQGLQFLFEYFSETQRNKGNFPGRFSGRQFSNSRSEMNVSTLELGDSALYLCASSRTSGGGADTQYFGPGTRLTVL.

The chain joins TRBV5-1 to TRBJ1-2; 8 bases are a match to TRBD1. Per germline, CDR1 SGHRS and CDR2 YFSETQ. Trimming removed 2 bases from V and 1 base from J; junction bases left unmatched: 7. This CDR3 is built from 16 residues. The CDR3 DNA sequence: TGCGCCAGCAGCTTCACTGTCGACAGGGGTAACTATGGCTACACCTTC. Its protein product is CASSFTVDRGNYGYTF.

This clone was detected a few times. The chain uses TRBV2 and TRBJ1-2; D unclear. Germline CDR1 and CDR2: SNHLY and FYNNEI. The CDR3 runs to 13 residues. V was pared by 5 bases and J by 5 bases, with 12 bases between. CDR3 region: CASSFRAPYGYTF. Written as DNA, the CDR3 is TGTGCCAGCAGTTTCCGGGCCCCGTATGGCTACACCTTC.

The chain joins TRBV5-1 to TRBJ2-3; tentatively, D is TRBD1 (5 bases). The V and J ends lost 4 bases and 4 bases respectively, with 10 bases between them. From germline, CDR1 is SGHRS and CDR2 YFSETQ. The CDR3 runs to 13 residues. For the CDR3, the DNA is TGCGCCAGCAGCCAGGGCATTTCAGATACGCAGTATTTT. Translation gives CASSQGISDTQYF.

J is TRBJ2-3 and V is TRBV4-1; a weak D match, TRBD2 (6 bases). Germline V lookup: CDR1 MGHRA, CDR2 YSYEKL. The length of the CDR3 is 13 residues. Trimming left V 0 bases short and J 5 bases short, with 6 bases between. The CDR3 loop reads CASSQDSGDTQYF. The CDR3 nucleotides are TGCGCCAGCAGCCAAGATAGCGGAGATACGCAGTATTTT.

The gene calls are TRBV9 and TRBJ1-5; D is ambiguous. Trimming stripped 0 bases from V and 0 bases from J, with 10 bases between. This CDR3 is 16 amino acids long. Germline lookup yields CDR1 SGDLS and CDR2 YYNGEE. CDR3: CASSVEADYSNQPQHF. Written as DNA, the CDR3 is TGTGCCAGCAGCGTAGAGGCAGACTATAGCAATCAGCCCCAGCATTTT. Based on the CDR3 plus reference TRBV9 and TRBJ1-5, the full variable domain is DSGVTQTPKHLITATGQRVTLRCSPRSGDLSVYWYQQSLDQGLQFLIQYYNGEERAKGNILERFSAQQFPDLHSELNLSSLELGDSALYFCASSVEADYSNQPQHFGDGTRLSIL.

The CDR3 sequence is CASSLGRGVDKNIQYF. CDR3 sequence (DNA): TGTGCCAGCAGCTTGGGGCGGGGGGTGGACAAAAACATTCAGTACTTC. This sequence joins TRBV7-9 and TRBJ2-4, with 8 positions matching TRBD2. CDR3 length: 16 amino acids. V lost 3 bases and J lost 3; bases outside the gene matches: 7. Per the germline V gene, CDR1 is SEHNR and CDR2 is FQNEAQ (reference sequence).

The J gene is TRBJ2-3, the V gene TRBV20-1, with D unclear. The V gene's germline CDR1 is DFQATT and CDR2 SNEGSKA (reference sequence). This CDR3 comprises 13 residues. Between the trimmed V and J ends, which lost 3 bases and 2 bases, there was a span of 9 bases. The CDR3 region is CSASLTATDTQYF. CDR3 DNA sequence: TGCAGTGCTAGTTTAACAGCCACAGATACGCAGTATTTT.

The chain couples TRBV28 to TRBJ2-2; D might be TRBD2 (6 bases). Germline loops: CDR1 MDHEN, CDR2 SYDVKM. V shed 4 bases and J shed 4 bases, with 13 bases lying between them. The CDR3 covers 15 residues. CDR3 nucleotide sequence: TGTGCCAGCAGTTCCGGAGGGGAACCCACCGGGGAGCTGTTTTTT. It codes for CASSSGGEPTGELFF.

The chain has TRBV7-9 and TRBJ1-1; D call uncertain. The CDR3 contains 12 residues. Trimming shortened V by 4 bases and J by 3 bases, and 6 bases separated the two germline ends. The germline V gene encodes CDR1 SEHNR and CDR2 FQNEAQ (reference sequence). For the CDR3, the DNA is TGTGCCAGCAGCTCCCGGGACACTGAAGCTTTCTTT. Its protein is CASSSRDTEAFF. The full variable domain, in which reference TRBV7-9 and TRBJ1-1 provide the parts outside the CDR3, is DTGVSQNPRHKITKRGQNVTFRCDPISEHNRLYWYRQTLGQGPEFLTYFQNEAQLEKSRLLSDRFSAERPKGSFSTLEIQRTEQGDSAMYLCASSSRDTEAFFGQGTRLTVV.

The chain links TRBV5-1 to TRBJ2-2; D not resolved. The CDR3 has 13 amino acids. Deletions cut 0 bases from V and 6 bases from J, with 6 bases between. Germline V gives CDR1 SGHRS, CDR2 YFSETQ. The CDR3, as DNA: TGCGCCAGCAGCTTGGAAGGAGCCGGGGAGCTGTTTTTT. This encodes CASSLEGAGELFF.

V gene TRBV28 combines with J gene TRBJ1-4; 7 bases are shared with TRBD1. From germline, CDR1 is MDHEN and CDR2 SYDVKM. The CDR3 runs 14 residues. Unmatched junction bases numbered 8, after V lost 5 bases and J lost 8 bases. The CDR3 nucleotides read TGTGCCAGCAGTCCAGGGGGAAGAAAAGAAAAACTGTTTTTT. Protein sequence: CASSPGGRKEKLFF.

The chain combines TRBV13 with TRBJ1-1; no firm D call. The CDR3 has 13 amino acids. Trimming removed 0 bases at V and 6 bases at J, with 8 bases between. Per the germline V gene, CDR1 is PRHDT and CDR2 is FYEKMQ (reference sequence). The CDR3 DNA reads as TGTGCCAGCAGCTTAGGCCGGGGTGCTGAAGCTTTCTTT. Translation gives CASSLGRGAEAFF. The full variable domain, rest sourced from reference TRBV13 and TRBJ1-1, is AAGVIQSPRHLIKEKRETATLKCYPIPRHDTVYWYQQGPGQDPQFLISFYEKMQSDKGSIPDRFSAQQFSDYHSELNMSSLELGDSALYFCASSLGRGAEAFFGQGTRLTVV.